This TCR beta chain originates from a study of shared T cell receptors in the human thymus. The protocol was immunoSEQ multiplex PCR, while the TCRdb copy is restricted to in-frame clones and leaves out a portion. The data hold 700,000 or so clones, with 80% to 90% observed a single time. V lost 10 bases and J lost 8, with 17 bases in between. CDR3 size: 12 residues. Per the germline V gene, CDR1 is LNHDA and CDR2 is SQIVND (reference sequence). The same specimen was also included in a second study, on human thymus T cells. That investigation notes: Finnish infants who were healthy and having corrective surgery for congenital heart defects made up the donors. Corrective cardiac surgery supplied the resected thymus tissue. Within thymic and blood repertoires, V and J gene usage appeared to be biased. Related research described strongly overlapping thymic repertoires in unrelated people.

Sequencing was carried out using thymocytes. The gene calls are TRBV19 and TRBJ1-2, with D perhaps matching TRBD1 (6 bases). The sequence was collected from a girl under two years old with a congenital heart defect. CDR3 nucleotides: TGTGCCACCCAAAGGGGGGGCGAAGGCTACACCTTC. As protein: CATQRGGEGYTF. The full variable domain, completed using reference TRBV19 and TRBJ1-2, is DGGITQSPKYLFRKEGQNVTLSCEQNLNHDAMYWYRQDPGQGLRLIYYSQIVNDFQKGDIAEGYSVSREKKESFPLTVTSAQKNPTAFYLCATQRGGEGYTFGSGTRLTVV.